The sequence of this TCR beta chain was determined in a study of blood T cell repertoires in COVID-19. Study-level information: The origin of the acute and convalescent COVID-19 samples was the United States, Italy and Spain. Sources were T cells, B-cell-depleted T cells, or PBMCs; the material itself was cDNA or gDNA.

CDR1 is ENHRY, CDR2 SYGVKD, per germline. CDR3 length: 16 residues. Trimming took 7 bases from V and 0 from J, leaving 13 bases between them. Authors' analysis steps: The authors estimated nucleated cell counts from reference gene primer amplification. Libraries were prepared by immunoSEQ multiplex PCR; TCRdb keeps only in-frame clonotypes and omits some of them. The V and J calls and clone size were taken over from that table, and D and trimming were inferred from the DNA. The sample lists roughly 230,000 clones, approximately 80% occurring once. The genes are TRBV10-3 and TRBJ2-6; TRBD1 is a possible D gene (6 bases). The receptor was isolated from a woman in her fifties or sixties with active or convalescent COVID-19. The specimen was peripheral blood. The CDR3: CAIKKGDPSGANVLTF. CDR3 bases: TGTGCCATCAAGAAGGGGGATCCCTCTGGGGCCAACGTCCTGACTTTC.